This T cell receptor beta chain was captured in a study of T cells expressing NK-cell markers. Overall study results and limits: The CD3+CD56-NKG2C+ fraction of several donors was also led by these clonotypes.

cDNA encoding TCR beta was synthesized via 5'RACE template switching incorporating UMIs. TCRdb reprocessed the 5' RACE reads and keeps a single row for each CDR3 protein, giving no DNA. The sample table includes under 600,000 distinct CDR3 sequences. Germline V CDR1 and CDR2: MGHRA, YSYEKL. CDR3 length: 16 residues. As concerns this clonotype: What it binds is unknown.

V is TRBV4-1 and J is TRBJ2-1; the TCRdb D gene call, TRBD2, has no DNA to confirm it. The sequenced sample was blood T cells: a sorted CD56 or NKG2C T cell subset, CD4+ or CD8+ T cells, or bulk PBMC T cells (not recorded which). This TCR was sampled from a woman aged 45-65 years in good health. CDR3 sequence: CASSQDQREVRDEQFF.